The 14 T cell receptor beta chains listed next were all sequenced from one sample in a study of chemoradiotherapy in HPV16-positive cancers. TCRdb's table, derived via immunoSEQ multiplex PCR, lists solely in-frame clones and lacks some. Of 13,000 to 15,000 clones detected, 69% appear once; the ten largest clones hold around 20%. This specimen was collected from a patient who underwent chemoradiotherapy. Receptors were obtained from a human donor with HPV-associated anogenital cancer.

As DNA, the CDR3 is TGTGCCATCAGTGACCCGGGGACAGGGGCGTCTAATTCACCCCTCCACTTT. Encoded protein: CAISDPGTGASNSPLHF. The chain recombines TRBV10-3 with TRBJ1-6; TRBD1 aligns across 10 bases. The CDR3 spans 17 residues. The germline V gene encodes CDR1 ENHRY and CDR2 SYGVKD. J gave up 6 bases and V 3 bases, and 8 bases lay outside the gene matches.

The chain uses TRBV27 and TRBJ2-7; no reliable D call. The germline gives CDR1 MNHEY, CDR2 SMNVEV (reference sequence). The CDR3 sequence is 12 residues long. The germline V and J ends were trimmed by 6 bases and 2 bases, with 8 bases remaining between them. The CDR3 loop is CASRNSAYEQYF. DNA for the CDR3: TGTGCCAGCAGAAACTCCGCCTACGAGCAGTACTTC.

This clone was seen just once. V and J are TRBV2 and TRBJ2-7, with D uncertain. The CDR3 has 11 amino acids. The V end lost 6 bases, the J end lost 4 bases, and 7 bases lay between the germline ends. CDR1 SNHLY and CDR2 FYNNEI come from the germline V gene. CDR3 region: CASRTHYEQYF. The CDR3 DNA follows: TGTGCCAGCAGGACACATTACGAGCAGTACTTC.

The chain employs TRBV9 and TRBJ2-3; no firm D call. This CDR3 is built from 15 residues. Germline CDR1 is SGDLS and CDR2 is YYNGEE. V was pared by 1 base and J by 2 bases, with 11 bases between. The CDR3 region is CASSVSSTFTDTQYF. The CDR3 region has the DNA TGTGCCAGCAGCGTATCCAGTACCTTCACAGATACGCAGTATTTT.

V gene TRBV7-9 combines with J gene TRBJ2-3; D is possibly TRBD1 (5 bases). This CDR3 region has 15 residues. CDR1 is SEHNR and CDR2 is FQNEAQ in the germline V gene (reference sequence). V shed 1 base and J shed 3 bases, with 11 bases lying between them. Written as DNA, the CDR3 is TGTGCCAGCAGCTTAGGGGGCGTATGGACAGATACGCAGTATTTT. This translates into CASSLGGVWTDTQYF.

The chain links TRBV28 to TRBJ2-1, with D possibly being TRBD1 (5 bases). V was trimmed by 8 bases and J by 8 bases, leaving 13 bases between them. The CDR3 has 12 residues. Per the germline V gene, CDR1 is MDHEN and CDR2 is SYDVKM. The CDR3 loop reads CASWGSGYEQFF. The DNA of the CDR3 is TGTGCCAGCTGGGGCAGTGGGTATGAGCAGTTCTTC.

This clone occurred a few times. The chain combines TRBV27 with TRBJ2-3; D is uncertain. Between the trimmed V and J ends, which lost 10 bases and 6 bases, there was a span of 8 bases. CDR3 length: 10 residues. Germline lookup yields CDR1 MNHEY and CDR2 SMNVEV (reference sequence). In DNA form, the CDR3 reads TGTGCCACCGGACGGGATACGCAGTATTTT. Its translation is CATGRDTQYF.

The chain combines TRBV19 with TRBJ2-3; D not resolved. Trimming removed 6 bases from V and 1 base from J, with 11 bases in between. The germline V gene encodes CDR1 LNHDA and CDR2 SQIVND (reference sequence). CDR3 length equals 14 residues. CDR3: CASSPLGGTDTQYF. CDR3 bases: TGTGCCAGTAGCCCCCTTGGAGGCACAGATACGCAGTATTTT.

This clone is termed medium-sized. DNA of the CDR3: TGTGCCAGCAGAGAGCAGGCGAACACTGAAGCTTTCTTT. It translates to CASREQANTEAFF. The chain links TRBV2 to TRBJ1-1; D is undetermined. The CDR3 runs to 13 residues. The V and J ends lost 6 bases and 1 base respectively, with 9 bases between them. Germline values: CDR1 SNHLY, CDR2 FYNNEI.

This clone was picked up a small number of times. J is TRBJ2-3 and V is TRBV4-1; D is uncertain. V was cut by 3 bases and J by 5 bases, with 6 bases left in between. The CDR3 spans 12 residues. Germline assignment: CDR1 MGHRA and CDR2 YSYEKL. The CDR3 bases are TGCGCCAGCAGCCATTTGTTAGATACGCAGTATTTT. It translates to CASSHLLDTQYF.

Concerning this clone itself: A read error may account for a junction end that differs from germline. This chain links TRBV7-2 with TRBJ1-2, with a possible D match to TRBD1 (6 bases). The germline V gene has CDR1 SGHTA and CDR2 FQGNSA. The length of the CDR3 is 13 residues. The CDR3 loop reads CASRLVGAPLYTF. CDR3 nucleotide sequence: TGTGCCAGCAGATTAGTGGGGGCCCCTCTCTACACCTTC.

The rearrangement uses TRBV7-2 and TRBJ2-7; D remains ambiguous. The V end lost 3 bases, the J end lost 2 bases, and 5 bases lay between the germline ends. CDR3 length: 12 amino acids. In germline, CDR1 is SGHTA, CDR2 FQGNSA. Here the CDR3 reads CASSLTTYEQYF. The CDR3 DNA reads TGTGCCAGCAGCTTGACAACCTACGAGCAGTACTTC.

This chain links TRBV5-1 with TRBJ2-2; 8 nucleotides align to TRBD1. Germline V gives CDR1 SGHRS, CDR2 YFSETQ. The V segment lost 0 bases and the J segment 5 bases; nucleotides outside the gene matches: 6. CDR3 length: 16 amino acids. CDR3 amino acids: CASSLEYTGGTGELFF. In nucleotides, the CDR3 is TGCGCCAGCAGCTTGGAGTATACAGGGGGAACCGGGGAGCTGTTTTTT.

This chain connects TRBV18 to TRBJ1-4, with D hard to call. V lost 5 bases and J 5 bases, leaving 18 bases between the germline ends. CDR3 length equals 16 residues. Germline CDR1 is KGHSH and CDR2 is LQKENI. The CDR3 is CASSSSPDVENEKLFF. The CDR3 coding sequence is TGTGCCAGCTCATCAAGTCCGGACGTCGAGAATGAAAAACTGTTTTTT.